These 7 T cell receptor beta chains were sequenced from one sample in a study of blood T cell repertoires in COVID-19. Produced via immunoSEQ multiplex PCR; TCRdb's table is partial and in-frame only. Here the sample spans just over 300,000 clones, 85% to 90% being singletons. The material sequenced was PBMCs or T cells enriched from blood (not recorded which). Source of these receptors: a man aged 30 to 45 who had recovered from COVID-19.

The J gene is TRBJ2-7, the V gene TRBV19; possible D gene TRBD2, 6 bases. V dropped 5 bases and J dropped 0 bases, with 14 bases sitting between them. The CDR3 loop spans 15 amino acids. CDR1 and CDR2 (germline): LNHDA, SQIVND (reference sequence). Written as DNA, the CDR3 is TGTGCCAGTAGTTCAGGGACTGCTCCCTCCTACGAGCAGTACTTC. Translation gives CASSSGTAPSYEQYF.

The chain combines TRBV4-1 with TRBJ2-2; perhaps TRBD1 as D (6 bases). The V gene lost 2 bases and the J gene lost 6 bases, with 10 bases spanning the gap. Germline CDR1 is MGHRA and CDR2 is YSYEKL. The CDR3 consists of 14 residues. In DNA, the CDR3 is TGCGCCAGCAGCCAAAGGTCAGGGGCCGGGGAGCTGTTTTTT. Translating gives CASSQRSGAGELFF.

This chain joins TRBV7-9 and TRBJ2-3; TRBD1 aligns across 11 bases. The CDR3 totals 17 residues. The V gene end was trimmed by 4 bases and the J gene end by 5 bases; junction bases not matched to a gene: 11. Germline V gene lookup returns CDR1 SEHNR and CDR2 FQNEAQ (reference sequence). CDR3 region: CASSSYTRTGGRDTQYF. In DNA, the CDR3 is TGTGCCAGCAGCTCCTACACCCGGACAGGGGGCAGAGATACGCAGTATTTT.

V and J are TRBV9 and TRBJ1-2; D remains ambiguous. The germline V and J ends were trimmed by 0 bases and 8 bases, with 20 bases remaining between them. This CDR3 spans 16 amino acids. CDR1 and CDR2 from the germline V gene are SGDLS and YYNGEE. In DNA, the CDR3 is TGTGCCAGCAGCGTAGAGGCAGCTCCCCAGAGGTGGGGCTACACCTTC. Protein sequence: CASSVEAAPQRWGYTF.

The genes are TRBV5-1 and TRBJ2-1; no clear D gene. V was pared by 2 bases and J by 0 bases, with 9 bases between. CDR1 and CDR2 from the germline V gene are SGHRS and YFSETQ. This CDR3 region has 15 residues. CDR3 sequence: CASSFEPISYNEQFF. For the CDR3, the DNA is TGCGCCAGCAGCTTCGAGCCGATCTCCTACAATGAGCAGTTCTTC.

The chain combines TRBV7-9 with TRBJ2-2; D might be TRBD1 (7 bases). CDR3 size: 14 residues. The V end was cut by 7 bases, the J end by 6 bases, with 15 bases between. Germline loops: CDR1 SEHNR, CDR2 FQNEAQ (reference sequence). This CDR3 is CASTHTGEAGELFF. CDR3 coding DNA: TGTGCCAGCACTCACACAGGGGAGGCCGGGGAGCTGTTTTTT. The complete variable domain, with remaining parts taken from reference TRBV7-9 and TRBJ2-2, reads DTGVSQNPRHKITKRGQNVTFRCDPISEHNRLYWYRQTLGQGPEFLTYFQNEAQLEKSRLLSDRFSAERPKGSFSTLEIQRTEQGDSAMYLCASTHTGEAGELFFGEGSRLTVL.

The chain employs TRBV5-1 and TRBJ2-5, with 9 nucleotides matching TRBD1. The CDR3 covers 15 residues. Unmatched junction bases numbered 4, after V lost 0 bases and J lost 4 bases. CDR1 and CDR2 (germline): SGHRS, YFSETQ. The CDR3 DNA sequence: TGCGCCAGCAGCTTGGACAGGGGGCGCGGAGAGACCCAGTACTTC. Amino acid sequence: CASSLDRGRGETQYF.